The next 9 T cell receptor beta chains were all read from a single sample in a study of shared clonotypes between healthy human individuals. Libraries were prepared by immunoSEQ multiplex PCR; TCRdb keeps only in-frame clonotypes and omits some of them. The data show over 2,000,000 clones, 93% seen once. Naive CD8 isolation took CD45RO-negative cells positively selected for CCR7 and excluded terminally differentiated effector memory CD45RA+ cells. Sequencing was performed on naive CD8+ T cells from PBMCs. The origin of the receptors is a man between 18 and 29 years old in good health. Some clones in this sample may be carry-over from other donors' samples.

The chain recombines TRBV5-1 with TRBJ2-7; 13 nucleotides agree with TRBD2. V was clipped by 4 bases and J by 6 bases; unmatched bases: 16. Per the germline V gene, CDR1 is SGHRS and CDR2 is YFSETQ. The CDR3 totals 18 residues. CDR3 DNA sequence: TGCGCCAGCAGCCCAGCCGGGACTAGCGGGAAAAGGAAAAGCGAGCAGTACTTC. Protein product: CASSPAGTSGKRKSEQYF. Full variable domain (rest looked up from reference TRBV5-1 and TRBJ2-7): KAGVTQTPRYLIKTRGQQVTLSCSPISGHRSVSWYQQTPGQGLQFLFEYFSETQRNKGNFPGRFSGRQFSNSRSEMNVSTLELGDSALYLCASSPAGTSGKRKSEQYFGPGTRLTVT.

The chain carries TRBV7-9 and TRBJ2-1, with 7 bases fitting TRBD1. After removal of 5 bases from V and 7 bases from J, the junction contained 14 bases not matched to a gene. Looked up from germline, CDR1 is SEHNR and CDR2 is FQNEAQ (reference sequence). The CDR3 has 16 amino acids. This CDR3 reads CASSHIRDSRRNEQFF. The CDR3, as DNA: TGTGCCAGCAGCCACATACGGGACAGTCGGCGGAATGAGCAGTTCTTC. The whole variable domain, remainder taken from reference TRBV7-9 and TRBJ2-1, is DTGVSQNPRHKITKRGQNVTFRCDPISEHNRLYWYRQTLGQGPEFLTYFQNEAQLEKSRLLSDRFSAERPKGSFSTLEIQRTEQGDSAMYLCASSHIRDSRRNEQFFGPGTRLTVL.

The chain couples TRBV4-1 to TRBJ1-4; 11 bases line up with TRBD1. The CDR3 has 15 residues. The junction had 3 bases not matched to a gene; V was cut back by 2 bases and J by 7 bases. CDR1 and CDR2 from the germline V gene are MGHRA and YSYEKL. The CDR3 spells CASSQPGTGGEKLFF. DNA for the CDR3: TGCGCCAGCAGCCAACCCGGGACAGGGGGTGAAAAACTGTTTTTT.

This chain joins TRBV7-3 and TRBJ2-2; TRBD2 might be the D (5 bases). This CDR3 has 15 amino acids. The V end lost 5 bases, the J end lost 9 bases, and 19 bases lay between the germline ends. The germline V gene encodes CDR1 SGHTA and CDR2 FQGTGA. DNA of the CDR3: TGTGCCAGCAGCGCCCCGGGGAGCGCCGGCAGGGAGCTGTTTTTT. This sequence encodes CASSAPGSAGRELFF.

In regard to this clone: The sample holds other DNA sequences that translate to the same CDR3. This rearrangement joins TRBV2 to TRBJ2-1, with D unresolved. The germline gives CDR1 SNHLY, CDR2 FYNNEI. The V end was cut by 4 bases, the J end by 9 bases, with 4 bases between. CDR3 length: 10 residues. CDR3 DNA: TGTGCCAGCAGTGGTGGTGAGCAGTTCTTC. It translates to CASSGGEQFF. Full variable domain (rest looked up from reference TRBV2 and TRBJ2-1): EPEVTQTPSHQVTQMGQEVILRCVPISNHLYFYWYRQILGQKVEFLVSFYNNEISEKSEIFDDQFSVERPDGSNFTLKIRSTKLEDSAMYFCASSGGEQFFGPGTRLTVL.

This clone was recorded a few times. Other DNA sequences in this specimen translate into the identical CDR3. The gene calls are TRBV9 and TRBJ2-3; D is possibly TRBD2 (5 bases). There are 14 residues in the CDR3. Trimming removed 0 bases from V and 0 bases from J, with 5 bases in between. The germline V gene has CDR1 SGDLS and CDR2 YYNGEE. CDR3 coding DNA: TGTGCCAGCAGCGTAGCGGGAAGCACAGATACGCAGTATTTT. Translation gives CASSVAGSTDTQYF.

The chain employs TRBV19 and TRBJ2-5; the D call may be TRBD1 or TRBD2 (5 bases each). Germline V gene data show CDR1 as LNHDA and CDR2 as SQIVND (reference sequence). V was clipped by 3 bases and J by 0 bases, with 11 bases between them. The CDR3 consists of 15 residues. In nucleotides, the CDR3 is TGTGCCAGTAGTATGTGGGGGTCCGACCAAGAGACCCAGTACTTC. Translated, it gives CASSMWGSDQETQYF.

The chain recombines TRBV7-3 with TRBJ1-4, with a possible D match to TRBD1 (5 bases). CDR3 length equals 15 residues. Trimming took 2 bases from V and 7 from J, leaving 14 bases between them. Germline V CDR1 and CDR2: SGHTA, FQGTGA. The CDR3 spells CASSLGPGGGEKLFF. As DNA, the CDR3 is TGTGCCAGCAGCTTAGGTCCCGGCGGGGGTGAAAAACTGTTTTTT.

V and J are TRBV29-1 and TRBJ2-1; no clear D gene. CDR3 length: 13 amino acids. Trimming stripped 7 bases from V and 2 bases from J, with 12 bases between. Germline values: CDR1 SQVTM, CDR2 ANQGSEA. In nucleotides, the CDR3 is TGCAGCGGGCGGCGGAGAACCTACAATGAGCAGTTCTTC. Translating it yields CSGRRRTYNEQFF.